This TCR beta chain is from a study of PD-L1 blockade in urothelial cancer. Study context: About 85% of the roughly 29 patients were men who had bladder-origin urothelial cancer. When blood samples were assessed, the median T cell count was about 130,000.

Assay used: immunoSEQ multiplex PCR; TCRdb lists only in-frame clones, some missing. This sample has roughly 100,000 clones; 70% to 90% occur once, and the top ten carry roughly 8%. Time point of the sample: peripheral blood 6 weeks after treatment start. Trimming removed 1 base from V and 9 bases from J, with 15 bases in between. The CDR3 totals 14 residues. Germline lookup yields CDR1 KGHSH and CDR2 LQKENI. The rearrangement links TRBV18 to TRBJ2-5, with a weak D call TRBD2 (6 bases). The source of this sequence is a man aged 65 to 85 with urothelial cancer. The sample here was PBMCs, taken around atezolizumab (anti-PD-L1) treatment. This CDR3 is CASSPLKDGGPQYF. CDR3 coding DNA: TGTGCCAGCTCACCACTAAAGGACGGAGGGCCCCAGTACTTC. Based on the CDR3 plus reference TRBV18 and TRBJ2-5, the full variable domain is NAGVMQNPRHLVRRRGQEARLRCSPMKGHSHVYWYRQLPEEGLKFMVYLQKENIIDESGMPKERFSAEFPKEGPSILRIQQVVRGDSAAYFCASSPLKDGGPQYFGPGTRLLVL.